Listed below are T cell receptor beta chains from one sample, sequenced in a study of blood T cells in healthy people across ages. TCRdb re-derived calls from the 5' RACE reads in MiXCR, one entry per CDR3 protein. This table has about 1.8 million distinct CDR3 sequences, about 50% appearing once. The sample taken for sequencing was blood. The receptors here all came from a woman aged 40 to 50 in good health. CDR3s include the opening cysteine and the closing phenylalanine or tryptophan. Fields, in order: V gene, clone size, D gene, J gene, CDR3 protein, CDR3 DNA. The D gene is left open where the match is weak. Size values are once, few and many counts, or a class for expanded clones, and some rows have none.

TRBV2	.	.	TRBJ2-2	CASWAVAGELFF	TGTGCCAGCTGGGCGGTGGCCGGGGAGCTGTTTTTT
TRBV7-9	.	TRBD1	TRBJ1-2	CASSVIPGGDGYTF	TGTGCCAGCAGCGTAATACCAGGGGGTGATGGCTACACCTTC
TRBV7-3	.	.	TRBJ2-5	CASSPGRGEETQYF	TGTGCCAGCAGCCCAGGGCGGGGAGAGGAGACCCAGTACTTC
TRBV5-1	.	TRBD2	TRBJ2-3	CASSLDPSGGASGTQYF	TGCGCCAGCAGCTTGGATCCTAGCGGGGGGGCTTCAGGTACGCAGTATTTT
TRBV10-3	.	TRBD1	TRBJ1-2	CAISQAGQGNYGYTF	TGTGCCATCAGTCAAGCGGGACAGGGGAACTATGGCTACACCTTC
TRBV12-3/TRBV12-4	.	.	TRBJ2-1	CASSLGPAQFF	TGTGCCAGCAGTTTAGGGCCCGCGCAGTTCTTC
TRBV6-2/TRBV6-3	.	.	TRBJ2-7	CASSPPGRYNEQYF	TGTGCCAGCAGCCCCCCGGGGAGATACAATGAGCAGTACTTC
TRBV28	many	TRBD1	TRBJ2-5	CASSKYAEAGGMETQYF	TGTGCCAGCAGTAAATACGCCGAGGCAGGGGGAATGGAGACCCAGTACTTC
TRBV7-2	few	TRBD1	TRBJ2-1	CASSRTGVDEQFF	TGTGCCAGCAGCCGGACAGGGGTCGATGAGCAGTTCTTC
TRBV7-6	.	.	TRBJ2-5	CASSLNSGSAVQETQYF	TGTGCCAGCAGCTTAAATTCGGGCTCGGCAGTTCAAGAGACCCAGTACTTC
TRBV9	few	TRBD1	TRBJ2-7	CASSRVLPGQGVEQYF	TGTGCCAGCAGCAGAGTACTACCGGGACAGGGGGTTGAGCAGTACTTC
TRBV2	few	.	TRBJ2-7	CASTLGGSGYEQYF	TGTGCCAGCACCCTGGGTGGGTCGGGGTACGAGCAGTACTTC
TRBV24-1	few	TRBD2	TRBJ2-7	CATSDPETSGSYEQYF	TGTGCCACCAGTGATCCCGAGACTAGCGGTTCCTACGAGCAGTACTTC
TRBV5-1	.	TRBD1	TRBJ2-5	CASSRTWMGTGGETQYF	TGCGCCAGCAGCCGCACTTGGATGGGAACAGGGGGAGAGACCCAGTACTTC
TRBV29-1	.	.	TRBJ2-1	CSVEDAAQRETQFF	TGCAGCGTTGAAGATGCGGCCCAACGAGAGACCCAGTTCTTC
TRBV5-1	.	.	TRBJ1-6	CASSSQRLNNSPLHF	TGCGCCAGCAGCTCCCAGCGGTTGAATAATTCACCCCTCCACTTT
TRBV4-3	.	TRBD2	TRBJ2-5	CASSQDVVSGETQYF	TGCGCCAGCAGCCAAGATGTTGTTAGCGGGGAGACCCAGTACTTC
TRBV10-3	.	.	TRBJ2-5	CAIRVTGPGDQYF	TGTGCCATCAGGGTGACAGGGCCGGGAGACCAGTACTTC
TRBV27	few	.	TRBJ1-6	CASSPIASPLHF	TGTGCCAGCAGTCCCATCGCTTCACCCCTCCACTTT
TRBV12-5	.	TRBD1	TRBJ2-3	CASAWTGGCCGDTQYF	TGTGCTAGTGCCTGGACAGGGGGCTGTTGTGGGGATACGCAGTATTTT
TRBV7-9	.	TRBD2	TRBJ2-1	CASSMPSGRGGNYNEQFF	TGTGCCAGCAGCATGCCTTCGGGACGGGGGGGGAATTACAATGAGCAGTTCTTC
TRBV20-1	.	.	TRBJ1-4	CSALFVGPAGQNEKLFF	TGCAGTGCCCTCTTCGTGGGCCCCGCGGGGCAAAATGAAAAACTGTTTTTT
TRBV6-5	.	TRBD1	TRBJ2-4	CASSSNRGDIQYF	TGTGCCAGCAGTTCTAACAGGGGGGACATTCAGTACTTC
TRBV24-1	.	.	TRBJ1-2	CATSDLNLPGYTF	TGTGCCACCAGTGATTTGAACCTACCGGGCTACACCTTC
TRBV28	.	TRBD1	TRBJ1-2	CASSPPGTGGRGYGYTF	TGTGCCAGCAGTCCCCCCGGGACAGGGGGCCGGGGCTATGGCTACACCTTC
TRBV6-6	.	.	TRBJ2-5	CASRVPQVETQYF	TGTGCCAGCAGAGTACCTCAAGTCGAGACCCAGTACTTC
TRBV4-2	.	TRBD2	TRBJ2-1	CASSQDILAGNEQFF	TGTGCCAGCAGCCAAGATATCCTAGCGGGGAATGAGCAGTTCTTC
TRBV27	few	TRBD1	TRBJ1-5	CASRDRNLNQPQHF	TGTGCCAGCAGGGACAGGAATCTCAATCAGCCCCAGCATTTT
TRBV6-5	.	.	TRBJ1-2	CASSQGYGHTF	TGTGCCAGCAGTCAGGGTTATGGCCACACCTTC
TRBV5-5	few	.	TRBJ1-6	CASSSDSWDSPLHF	TGTGCCAGCAGCTCGGACAGTTGGGATTCACCCCTCCACTTT
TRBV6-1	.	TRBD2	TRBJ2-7	CASSEWTSGSYEQYF	TGTGCCAGCAGTGAATGGACTAGCGGTTCCTACGAGCAGTACTTC
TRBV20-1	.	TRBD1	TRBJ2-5	CSAWTGQETQYF	TGCAGTGCTTGGACAGGCCAAGAGACCCAGTACTTC
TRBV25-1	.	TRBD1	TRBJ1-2	CASSEGATGGANYGYTF	TGTGCCAGCAGTGAGGGGGCGACAGGGGGTGCTAACTATGGCTACACCTTC
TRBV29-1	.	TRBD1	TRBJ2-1	CSVEGQGAVDNEEFF	TGCAGCGTAGAGGGACAGGGGGCTGTCGACAATGAGGAGTTCTTC
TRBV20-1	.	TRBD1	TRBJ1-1	CRARGQPEAFF	TGCAGGGCTAGGGGACAGCCCGAAGCTTTCTTT
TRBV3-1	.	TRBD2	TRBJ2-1	CASSQDLTSGLRYSYNEQFF	TGTGCCAGCAGCCAAGATTTAACATCGGGACTAAGATACTCCTACAATGAGCAGTTCTTC
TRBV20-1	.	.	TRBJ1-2	CSASKSPYGYTF	TGCAGTGCTTCCAAGAGCCCCTATGGCTACACCTTC
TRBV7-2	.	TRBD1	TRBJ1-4	CASSSDRGSLNEKLFF	TGTGCCAGCAGCTCGGACAGGGGGAGCCTTAATGAAAAACTGTTTTTT
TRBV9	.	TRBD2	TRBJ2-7	CALLPWTSGEYEQYF	TGTGCCCTATTGCCTTGGACTAGCGGGGAATACGAGCAGTACTTC
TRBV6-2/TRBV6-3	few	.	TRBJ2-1	CASSYNHEQFF	TGTGCCAGCAGTTACAACCATGAGCAGTTCTTC
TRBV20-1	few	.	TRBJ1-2	CSARDPRPGNYGYTF	TGCAGTGCTAGAGATCCTCGTCCCGGGAACTATGGCTACACCTTC
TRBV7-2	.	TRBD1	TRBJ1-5	CASSLVNRGSGQPQHF	TGTGCCAGCAGCTTAGTCAACAGGGGTTCTGGGCAGCCCCAGCATTTT
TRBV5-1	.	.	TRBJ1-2	CASSGRDEGDYGYTF	TGCGCCAGCAGCGGACGGGACGAGGGAGACTATGGCTACACCTTC
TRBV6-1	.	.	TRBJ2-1	CASSRQGGTTYNEQFF	TGTGCCAGCAGTAGACAGGGAGGAACAACCTACAATGAGCAGTTCTTC
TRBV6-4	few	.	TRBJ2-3	CASALERHTDTQYF	TGTGCCAGCGCCCTGGAAAGGCACACAGATACGCAGTATTTT